The 25 T cell receptor beta chains reported below all come from one sample, sequenced in a study of shared clonotypes between healthy human individuals. TCRdb's table, derived via immunoSEQ multiplex PCR, lists solely in-frame clones and lacks some. The data show hundreds of thousands of clones, approximately 74% seen once. Sequences were obtained from memory CD4+ T cells sorted from blood. The subset: CD45RA-negative fraction. The receptors here all came from a young woman in good health.

The chain combines TRBV13 with TRBJ1-4; a weak D match, TRBD1 (5 bases). The CDR3 has 14 residues. Trimming removed 1 base at V and 4 bases at J, with 7 bases between. Per the germline V gene, CDR1 is PRHDT and CDR2 is FYEKMQ (reference sequence). DNA for the CDR3: TGTGCCAGCAGCTTAGACAGGTTTAATGAAAAACTGTTTTTT. It encodes CASSLDRFNEKLFF.

The V call is TRBV30, the J call TRBJ1-4; D call uncertain. Germline CDR1 and CDR2: GTSNPN and SVGIG (reference sequence). The CDR3 runs to 14 residues. The V end was cut by 0 bases, the J end by 7 bases, with 12 bases between. The CDR3 region is CAWSVFLSSEKLFF. CDR3 nucleotides: TGTGCCTGGAGTGTGTTTCTATCGAGTGAAAAACTGTTTTTT.

The chain is built from TRBV19 and TRBJ2-2, with 8 bases aligning to TRBD1. Losses at the gene ends were 5 bases for V and 6 bases for J; bases not matched to a gene: 11. This CDR3 has 16 residues. CDR1 is LNHDA and CDR2 is SQIVND in the germline V gene (reference sequence). CDR3 sequence: CASSYTRTGFPGELFF. CDR3 nucleotide sequence: TGTGCCAGTAGTTATACTCGGACAGGGTTCCCCGGGGAGCTGTTTTTT.

The chain combines TRBV28 with TRBJ1-2, with D unresolved. Germline V lookup: CDR1 MDHEN, CDR2 SYDVKM. Trimming stripped 6 bases from V and 8 bases from J, with 31 bases between. The CDR3 runs 18 residues. The CDR3 reads CASSVPHYLRDKAGGYTF. CDR3 coding DNA: TGTGCCAGCAGCGTGCCCCATTACCTCCGGGATAAGGCGGGGGGCTACACCTTC.

The CDR3 sequence is CASTGQFEKLFF. DNA of the CDR3: TGTGCCAGTACCGGACAGTTCGAAAAACTGTTTTTT. This rearrangement joins TRBV19 to TRBJ1-4, with D tentatively TRBD1 (6 bases). CDR3 length equals 12 residues. Trimming cost V 7 bases and J 8 bases, with 11 bases left between them. Germline V CDR1 and CDR2: LNHDA, SQIVND (reference sequence).

This clone appeared once. The V call is TRBV18, the J call TRBJ1-3, with 7 bases fitting TRBD1. Trimming removed 6 bases from V and 0 bases from J; junction bases left unmatched: 2. The CDR3 has 14 residues. Germline CDR1 reads KGHSH; CDR2 reads LQKENI. The CDR3 nucleotides are TGTGCCAGCTCCGACAGGGACTCTGGAAACACCATATATTTT. Translation gives CASSDRDSGNTIYF.

V and J are TRBV28 and TRBJ1-1; D unclear. This CDR3 spans 11 amino acids. Trimming took off 4 bases at V and 6 bases at J, with 6 bases between the two ends. Per germline, CDR1 MDHEN and CDR2 SYDVKM. For the CDR3, the DNA is TGTGCCAGCAGTTCTTACGCTGAAGCTTTCTTT. It translates to CASSSYAEAFF.

The rearrangement links TRBV28 to TRBJ2-3, with 9 positions matching TRBD1. CDR1 is MDHEN and CDR2 is SYDVKM in the germline V gene. Trimming removed 6 bases from V and 10 bases from J; junction bases left unmatched: 11. This CDR3 is 14 amino acids long. CDR3 bases: TGTGCCAGCAGCAACCCGGGACAGGGCCACGCGCAGTATTTT. Its protein product is CASSNPGQGHAQYF. The full variable domain, in which reference TRBV28 and TRBJ2-3 provide the parts outside the CDR3, is DVKVTQSSRYLVKRTGEKVFLECVQDMDHENMFWYRQDPGLGLRLIYFSYDVKMKEKGDIPEGYSVSREKKERFSLILESASTNQTSMYLCASSNPGQGHAQYFGPGTRLTVL.

The rearrangement joins TRBV5-1 to TRBJ2-2, with D unresolved. V lost 7 bases to trimming and J lost 4 bases, with 14 bases between them. The CDR3 spans 14 residues. From germline, CDR1 is SGHRS and CDR2 YFSETQ. CDR3 DNA sequence: TGCGCCAGCTCCTTGGCTACCTTCACCGGGGAGCTGTTTTTT. Translated: CASSLATFTGELFF. The entire variable domain, with the rest obtained from reference TRBV5-1 and TRBJ2-2, is as follows: KAGVTQTPRYLIKTRGQQVTLSCSPISGHRSVSWYQQTPGQGLQFLFEYFSETQRNKGNFPGRFSGRQFSNSRSEMNVSTLELGDSALYLCASSLATFTGELFFGEGSRLTVL.

The gene calls are TRBV19 and TRBJ1-1, with D perhaps TRBD1 (6 bases). V was cut by 8 bases and J by 4 bases, with 20 bases left in between. The V gene's germline CDR1 is LNHDA and CDR2 SQIVND (reference sequence). The CDR3 is 15 amino acids. The CDR3 spells CASAGTTGSGTEAFF. The CDR3 bases are TGTGCCAGTGCAGGGACTACAGGGAGCGGCACTGAAGCTTTCTTT.

This clone was seen a handful of times. DNA for the CDR3: TGCGCCAGCAGCTCGGGACAGGGGCCTAACTATGGCTACACCTTC. Amino acid sequence: CASSSGQGPNYGYTF. The V gene is TRBV5-1, the J gene TRBJ1-2; 10 positions agree with TRBD1. Germline V lookup: CDR1 SGHRS, CDR2 YFSETQ. This CDR3 contains 15 residues. Unmatched junction bases numbered 2, after V lost 3 bases and J lost 0 bases.

V is TRBV7-8 and J is TRBJ1-1; D remains unclear. This CDR3 comprises 16 residues. Germline V gives CDR1 SGHVS, CDR2 FQNEAQ. V was clipped by 3 bases and J by 0 bases, with 14 bases between them. The CDR3 bases are TGTGCCAGCAGCTTTGGCGGTTCCAGAGTGAACACTGAAGCTTTCTTT. This encodes CASSFGGSRVNTEAFF.

On this clone itself: A read error may produce the germline difference seen at one junction end. This chain joins TRBV2 and TRBJ2-4, with D perhaps TRBD1 (5 bases). This CDR3 spans 13 amino acids. Germline V gives CDR1 SNHLY, CDR2 FYNNEI. The CDR3 spells CASSDMSRTRISF. DNA of the CDR3: TGTGCCAGCAGTGACATGTCGAGGACACGCATTTCCTTC. The entire variable domain, with the rest obtained from reference TRBV2 and TRBJ2-4, is as follows: EPEVTQTPSHQVTQMGQEVILRCVPISNHLYFYWYRQILGQKVEFLVSFYNNEISEKSEIFDDQFSVERPDGSNFTLKIRSTKLEDSAMYFCASSDMSRTRISFGAGTRLSVL.

The chain employs TRBV7-9 and TRBJ1-4; no clear D gene. The CDR3 length is 14 residues. V was pared by 2 bases and J by 3 bases, with 7 bases between. Germline CDR1 reads SEHNR; CDR2 reads FQNEAQ (reference sequence). CDR3 nucleotide sequence: TGTGCCAGCAGCTTAAACGCGGCTAATGAAAAACTGTTTTTT. Its translation: CASSLNAANEKLFF.

This clone has more than one count but fewer than ten. In the same sample, other DNA sequences code for this CDR3. The rearrangement links TRBV2 to TRBJ2-7; tentatively, D is TRBD2 (5 bases). This CDR3 region has 14 residues. V gave up 3 bases and J gave up 4 bases, with 13 bases separating them. CDR1 SNHLY and CDR2 FYNNEI come from the germline V gene. CDR3 in amino acids: CASSDRRFPYEQYF. The CDR3 nucleotides read TGTGCCAGCAGTGATAGGAGGTTTCCGTACGAGCAGTACTTC.

The chain carries TRBV7-9 and TRBJ1-3; D is unclear. With 3 bases removed from V and 4 bases from J, the gap between germline ends came to 13 bases. CDR3 size: 15 residues. The germline gives CDR1 SEHNR, CDR2 FQNEAQ (reference sequence). The CDR3 sequence: CASSFGELRGNTIYF. CDR3 in DNA: TGTGCCAGCAGCTTTGGCGAACTGAGGGGAAACACCATATATTTT.

This chain joins TRBV7-2 and TRBJ1-2, with TRBD1 identical over 9 bases. Germline V gene sequence: CDR1 SGHTA, CDR2 FQGNSA. The J segment lost 6 bases and the V segment lost 5 bases, leaving 4 bases of the junction unmatched. The CDR3 covers 13 residues. The CDR3 loop reads CASSVGTGHGYTF. The DNA for the CDR3 is TGTGCCAGCAGCGTCGGGACAGGGCATGGCTACACCTTC. Full variable domain (missing parts from reference TRBV7-2 and TRBJ1-2): GAGVSQSPSNKVTEKGKDVELRCDPISGHTALYWYRQSLGQGLEFLIYFQGNSAPDKSGLPSDRFSAERTGGSVSTLTIQRTQQEDSAVYLCASSVGTGHGYTFGSGTRLTVV.

This clone was counted only a few times. The V and J genes are TRBV27 and TRBJ2-4, with D perhaps assigned TRBD1 or TRBD2 (5 bases each). V was cut by 6 bases and J by 7 bases, with 13 bases left in between. Germline V gene lookup returns CDR1 MNHEY and CDR2 SMNVEV (reference sequence). This CDR3 is built from 13 residues. The CDR3 here is CASSATGTNIQYF. The CDR3 nucleotides read TGTGCCAGCAGCGCAACCGGGACCAACATTCAGTACTTC.

The rearrangement uses TRBV6-6 and TRBJ2-7, with a possible D match to TRBD2 (5 bases). CDR1 and CDR2 from the germline V gene are MNHNY and SVGAGI (reference sequence). The CDR3 spans 15 residues. Trimming pared 2 bases from V and 5 bases from J, leaving 16 bases between. CDR3: CASSYSRNGRDEQYF. CDR3 coding DNA: TGTGCCAGCAGTTACAGTAGGAACGGGCGGGACGAGCAGTACTTC.

The V and J genes are TRBV28 and TRBJ1-5; 8 bases match TRBD1. The germline V gene has CDR1 MDHEN and CDR2 SYDVKM. V was clipped by 5 bases and J by 8 bases; unmatched bases: 11. The CDR3 length is 15 residues. CDR3 coding DNA: TGTGCCAGCAGTCCGCCCGGACAGGGATTAAAGCCCCAGCATTTT. It encodes CASSPPGQGLKPQHF. Supplemented by reference TRBV28 and TRBJ1-5, the full variable domain reads DVKVTQSSRYLVKRTGEKVFLECVQDMDHENMFWYRQDPGLGLRLIYFSYDVKMKEKGDIPEGYSVSREKKERFSLILESASTNQTSMYLCASSPPGQGLKPQHFGDGTRLSIL.

The genes are TRBV9 and TRBJ2-7; TRBD2 matches 14 bases. V lost 3 bases to trimming and J lost 3 bases; unmatched junction nucleotides: 5. The length of the CDR3 is 16 residues. CDR1 SGDLS and CDR2 YYNGEE come from the germline V gene. The CDR3 bases are TGTGCCAGCAGCGCTGGACTAGCGGGAGGCAACTACGAGCAGTACTTC. Residues: CASSAGLAGGNYEQYF.

The chain recombines TRBV7-8 with TRBJ2-5; the D gene is possibly TRBD1 (5 bases). Germline lookup yields CDR1 SGHVS and CDR2 FQNEAQ. V was cut by 7 bases and J by 5 bases, with 5 bases left in between. CDR3 length equals 10 residues. The CDR3 DNA is TGTGCCAGCAAGGGGGAGACCCAGTACTTC. This codes for CASKGETQYF.

The chain links TRBV25-1 to TRBJ1-4; D not certain. Trimming took off 10 bases at V and 3 bases at J, with 15 bases between the two ends. The CDR3 is made up of 14 amino acids. The germline gives CDR1 MGHDK, CDR2 SYGVNS. The CDR3 loop reads CATQTRLSNEKLFF. In nucleotides, the CDR3 is TGTGCCACCCAAACCAGGCTATCTAATGAAAAACTGTTTTTT.

This clone was observed once. The chain is built from TRBV5-4 and TRBJ1-5; D not certain. CDR1 and CDR2 (germline): SGHNT, YYREEE (reference sequence). Trimming took off 0 bases at V and 0 bases at J, with 7 bases between the two ends. This CDR3 is 15 amino acids long. CDR3 nucleotides: TGTGCCAGCAGCTTGGCTGGGGATAGCAATCAGCCCCAGCATTTT. Amino acids: CASSLAGDSNQPQHF. Full variable domain (rest looked up from reference TRBV5-4 and TRBJ1-5): ETGVTQSPTHLIKTRGQQVTLRCSSQSGHNTVSWYQQALGQGPQFIFQYYREEENGRGNFPPRFSGLQFPNYSSELNVNALELDDSALYLCASSLAGDSNQPQHFGDGTRLSIL.

This clone has more than one count but fewer than ten. V and J are TRBV6-6 and TRBJ1-4; D remains ambiguous. Germline V gene sequence: CDR1 MNHNY, CDR2 SVGAGI (reference sequence). Deletions cut 5 bases from V and 8 bases from J, with 15 bases between. CDR3 length: 14 amino acids. Here the CDR3 DNA reads TGTGCCAGCAGTGCCCAAGGGAGAAACGAAAAACTGTTTTTT. This codes for CASSAQGRNEKLFF.